Following are 25 T cell receptor beta chains from one sample sequenced in a study of cytomegalovirus exposure and HLA in healthy donors. Profiled with immunoSEQ multiplex PCR; TCRdb holds only in-frame clones, not every one. Altogether approximately 270,000 clones are present, around 87% being singletons, with the ten largest covering under 0.4%. Sequenced input: PBMCs. These receptors came from a woman between 18 and 30 years old in good health and CMV-seronegative.

The CDR3 bases are TGCGCCAGCAGCGCAAATTCACAGGGGGTTCAAGAGACCCAGTACTTC. Its translation: CASSANSQGVQETQYF. V and J are TRBV5-1 and TRBJ2-5, with 8 bases fitting TRBD1. The CDR3 runs 16 residues. V dropped 4 bases and J dropped 2; count of bases not matched to a gene: 10. CDR1 and CDR2 (germline): SGHRS, YFSETQ.

This clone showed up just once. CDR3 in amino acids: CASSPLGQNTEAFF. For the CDR3, the DNA is TGCGCCAGCAGCCCCTTGGGACAGAACACTGAAGCTTTCTTT. The chain is built from TRBV5-1 and TRBJ1-1, with a weak D call TRBD1 (6 bases). The germline V gene encodes CDR1 SGHRS and CDR2 YFSETQ. V was cut by 4 bases and J by 1 base, with 11 bases left in between. This CDR3 contains 14 residues.

The rearrangement uses TRBV4-1 and TRBJ2-1; D remains ambiguous. CDR1 and CDR2 from the germline V gene are MGHRA and YSYEKL. The CDR3 covers 14 residues. V gave up 4 bases and J gave up 7 bases, with 14 bases separating them. In DNA form, the CDR3 reads TGCGCCAGCAGCCTTGACTCGGTTTGGAATGAGCAGTTCTTC. Translated, it gives CASSLDSVWNEQFF.

The rearrangement links TRBV19 to TRBJ2-1; 7 positions match TRBD1. CDR1 LNHDA and CDR2 SQIVND come from the germline V gene (reference sequence). There are 13 residues in the CDR3. J lost 6 bases, V lost 4 bases, and 3 bases had no gene match. The CDR3 nucleotides are TGTGCCAGTAGTAGGGGACAGAGCAATGAGCAGTTCTTC. Translated: CASSRGQSNEQFF. Together with reference TRBV19 and TRBJ2-1, the CDR3 gives the full variable domain: DGGITQSPKYLFRKEGQNVTLSCEQNLNHDAMYWYRQDPGQGLRLIYYSQIVNDFQKGDIAEGYSVSREKKESFPLTVTSAQKNPTAFYLCASSRGQSNEQFFGPGTRLTVL.

The chain employs TRBV10-3 and TRBJ1-5, with 11 bases that match TRBD1. CDR3 length: 17 residues. Trimming took 3 bases from V and 0 from J; bases not matched to a gene: 4. In germline, CDR1 is ENHRY, CDR2 SYGVKD. This CDR3 is CAISDPGQGDSNQPQHF. CDR3 nucleotides: TGTGCCATCAGTGATCCGGGACAGGGGGATAGCAATCAGCCCCAGCATTTT.

The chain uses TRBV2 and TRBJ1-6; D gene unclear. V was shortened by 8 bases and J by 4 bases, with 9 bases between the two germline ends. This CDR3 spans 13 amino acids. CDR1 and CDR2 (germline): SNHLY, FYNNEI. CDR3 DNA: TGTGCCAGCGGCGGGGAGTATAATTCACCCCTCCACTTT. Translated, it gives CASGGEYNSPLHF.

J is TRBJ2-5 and V is TRBV6-5; TRBD1 agrees at 9 bases. This CDR3 is built from 15 residues. J lost 3 bases, V lost 4 bases, and 6 bases had no gene match. The germline V gene has CDR1 MNHEY and CDR2 SVGAGI. CDR3 nucleotide sequence: TGTGCCAGCAGTTCCCAGGGACAGGGAGAAGAGACCCAGTACTTC. Translation gives CASSSQGQGEETQYF.

Details on this clone: At one end the junction does not follow the germline gene, possibly because of a read error. V is TRBV2 and J is TRBJ2-1, with TRBD2 as a possible D gene (5 bases). This CDR3 comprises 13 residues. Germline V lookup: CDR1 SNHLY, CDR2 FYNNEI. The CDR3 is CASSMDSSNEQFF. DNA for the CDR3: TGTGCCAGCAGCATGGACTCCTCCAATGAGCAGTTCTTC.

The chain is built from TRBV10-3 and TRBJ2-1; 11 bases match TRBD2. Looked up from germline, CDR1 is ENHRY and CDR2 is SYGVKD. Trimming at V came to 2 bases and at J to 6 bases, leaving 9 bases not matched to a gene. This CDR3 has 17 residues. The CDR3 DNA sequence: TGTGCCATCAGTGAGCCGGATAGCGGGGGGGCCATCAATGAGCAGTTCTTC. This encodes CAISEPDSGGAINEQFF.

This chain joins TRBV19 and TRBJ1-4; D is possibly TRBD1 (6 bases). This CDR3 contains 18 residues. Looked up from germline, CDR1 is LNHDA and CDR2 is SQIVND (reference sequence). V dropped 3 bases and J dropped 0 bases, with 17 bases sitting between them. This chain's CDR3 is CASSMIRFRGPTNEKLFF. The CDR3 DNA reads TGTGCCAGTAGTATGATACGTTTCAGGGGACCAACTAATGAAAAACTGTTTTTT.

V and J are TRBV16 and TRBJ2-3; 9 nucleotides agree with TRBD1. The CDR3 covers 18 residues. Germline trimming cut 1 base from V and 1 base from J; bases unmatched to any gene: 9. Germline values: CDR1 KGHSY, CDR2 FQNENV. The CDR3 spells CASSQYNYRGPGTDTQYF. CDR3 bases: TGTGCCAGCAGCCAATACAACTACAGGGGGCCAGGCACAGATACGCAGTATTTT.

The V and J genes are TRBV6-1 and TRBJ2-7; D is unclear. This CDR3 has 13 amino acids. V shed 0 bases and J shed 2 bases, with 5 bases lying between them. Germline V lookup: CDR1 MNHNS, CDR2 SASEGT. CDR3 in DNA: TGTGCCAGCAGTGAAGCTGCGGCCTACGAGCAGTACGTC. Translation gives CASSEAAAYEQYV.

The chain combines TRBV4-1 with TRBJ1-1, with D possibly TRBD1 on 5 matching bases. V gave up 0 bases and J gave up 0 bases, with 14 bases separating them. The CDR3 covers 17 residues. CDR1 is MGHRA, CDR2 YSYEKL, per germline. CDR3 DNA sequence: TGCGCCAGCAGCCAAGATCCGCAGCGGGGGATGAACACTGAAGCTTTCTTT. This gives the protein CASSQDPQRGMNTEAFF.

Here the CDR3 reads CASSTSSGGRSNQPQHF. CDR3 DNA: TGTGCCAGCAGCACATCAAGCGGGGGTCGGAGCAATCAGCCCCAGCATTTT. The chain is built from TRBV21-1 and TRBJ1-5. TRBV21-1 is classified as a pseudogene. The CDR3 is made up of 17 amino acids.

The chain links TRBV29-1 to TRBJ1-2, with unresolved D. CDR1 and CDR2 from the germline V gene are SQVTM and ANQGSEA. The CDR3 sequence is 14 residues long. Trimming removed 3 bases at V and 3 bases at J, with 14 bases between. The CDR3 coding sequence is TGCAGCGTTGATCTTGAGGGCCGGGACTATGGCTACACCTTC. As protein: CSVDLEGRDYGYTF.

CDR3 nucleotide sequence: TGCGCCAGCAGCTTGGGTAGCATCCTGTACAATGAGCAGTTCTTC. Translated: CASSLGSILYNEQFF. V gene TRBV5-1 combines with J gene TRBJ2-1; D is unresolved. Trimming took off 0 bases at V and 4 bases at J, with 11 bases between the two ends. Germline CDR1 reads SGHRS; CDR2 reads YFSETQ. The length of the CDR3 is 15 residues.

The chain links TRBV6-5 to TRBJ2-7; D ambiguous. The CDR3 runs 11 residues. In germline, CDR1 is MNHEY, CDR2 SVGAGI. Trimming took off 2 bases at V and 6 bases at J, with 5 bases between the two ends. This CDR3 is CASSYLGEQYV. The DNA of the CDR3 is TGTGCCAGCAGTTACCTGGGCGAGCAGTACGTC.

This clone has a handful of counts. The chain carries TRBV28 and TRBJ2-7; TRBD2 aligns across 7 bases. Looked up from germline, CDR1 is MDHEN and CDR2 is SYDVKM. The CDR3 sequence is 15 residues long. V dropped 6 bases and J dropped 2; count of bases not matched to a gene: 10. The CDR3 loop reads CASSFLGGGTYEQYF. The CDR3 region has the DNA TGTGCCAGCAGCTTCCTTGGCGGGGGAACCTACGAGCAGTACTTC.

This chain uses TRBV4-3 with TRBJ1-1; 9 bases map to TRBD1. The CDR3 loop spans 18 amino acids. V dropped 1 base and J dropped 4; count of bases not matched to a gene: 13. The germline V gene encodes CDR1 LGHNA and CDR2 YSLEER. CDR3 sequence: CASSQVRGTGNFGTEAFF. The CDR3 DNA follows: TGCGCCAGCAGCCAAGTACGCGGGACAGGGAATTTCGGCACTGAAGCTTTCTTT.

This clone has only a few counts. This chain connects TRBV4-1 to TRBJ1-5; 7 bases line up with TRBD1. Germline V CDR1 and CDR2: MGHRA, YSYEKL. The CDR3 loop spans 15 amino acids. After removal of 2 bases from V and 3 bases from J, the junction contained 4 bases not matched to a gene. The CDR3 bases are TGCGCCAGCAGCCAAACCGGGACAGCCAATCAGCCCCAGCATTTT. Protein product: CASSQTGTANQPQHF.

The chain joins TRBV29-1 to TRBJ1-5; no firm D call. Germline CDR1 and CDR2: SQVTM and ANQGSEA. CDR3 size: 13 residues. V lost 6 bases, J lost 0 bases, and 9 bases lay in between. CDR3 protein: CSVSGDSNQPQHF. The CDR3 nucleotides are TGCAGCGTGAGCGGGGATAGCAATCAGCCCCAGCATTTT.

The V gene is TRBV23-1, the J gene TRBJ2-1; TRBD2 matches at 8 bases. TRBV23-1 is noted as an ORF with a role that remains uncertain. V lost 3 bases and J lost 4; bases outside the gene matches: 11. CDR3 length equals 17 residues. The CDR3: CASSQHRGGQKYNEQFF. The CDR3 bases are TGCGCCAGCAGTCAGCATCGGGGGGGCCAAAAATACAATGAGCAGTTCTTC.

The chain joins TRBV6-4 to TRBJ2-2, with a tentative D call TRBD2 (5 bases). CDR3 length: 13 residues. The germline V and J ends were trimmed by 6 bases and 4 bases, with 9 bases remaining between them. Germline V gives CDR1 MRHNA, CDR2 SNTAGT. CDR3 DNA: TGTGCCAGCAGCCCCACTAGCACCGGGGAGCTGTTTTTT. This encodes CASSPTSTGELFF.

The rearrangement uses TRBV9 and TRBJ2-3, with D perhaps TRBD1 (5 bases). CDR3 length equals 14 residues. Germline V gene data show CDR1 as SGDLS and CDR2 as YYNGEE. V was clipped by 0 bases and J by 4 bases, with 9 bases between them. CDR3 region: CASSVGAGSDTQYF. The DNA of the CDR3 is TGTGCCAGCAGCGTAGGGGCAGGGTCAGATACGCAGTATTTT.

The rearrangement joins TRBV2 to TRBJ2-7, with D tentatively TRBD1 (6 bases). This CDR3 is 13 amino acids long. V was shortened by 8 bases and J by 2 bases, with 13 bases between the two germline ends. CDR1 is SNHLY, CDR2 FYNNEI, per germline. In nucleotides, the CDR3 is TGTGCCAGCGCGATGGACAGAACCTACGAGCAGTACGTC. This encodes CASAMDRTYEQYV.